Each of the 28 T cell receptor beta chains below was sequenced from the same sample in a study of T cells after yellow fever vaccination (dated by TCRdb to the late 2010s). Library prep was done by 5' RACE. The sequencer was an Illumina NovaSeq 6000. Through fastp at Q25 and MiXCR, TCRdb rebuilt clones from the public reads, retaining in-frame beta chains. For every CDR3 protein sequence, its rows merge into one entry that carries the most common genes and DNA. The sample has under 500,000 distinct CDR3 sequences on record, about 17% of them singletons. Roughly a sixth of the sample is taken by the ten largest. The sample's treatment or condition, from its label and the paper: live attenuated yellow fever vaccine strain. Source: PBMCs, taken before the yellow fever booster vaccination. The receptors here all came from a man between 18 and 35 years old who received the YFV17D yellow fever vaccine.

The J gene is TRBJ2-7, the V gene TRBV4-1; no definite D call. The V gene's germline CDR1 is MGHRA and CDR2 YSYEKL. The CDR3 is made up of 15 amino acids. Trimming stripped 1 base from V and 2 bases from J, with 12 bases between. CDR3 in DNA: TGCGCCAGCAGCCAAGGGTGGCAGGCTACCTACGAGCAGTACTTC. Its translation is CASSQGWQATYEQYF.

This clonotype was observed a few times. V and J are TRBV20-1 and TRBJ2-3; perhaps TRBD2 as D (5 bases). Deletions cut 3 bases from V and 2 bases from J, with 9 bases between. There are 13 residues in the CDR3. Germline CDR1 DFQATT, CDR2 SNEGSKA (reference sequence). The CDR3 reads CSARDWSTDTQYF. In DNA form, the CDR3 reads TGCAGTGCTAGGGACTGGTCCACAGATACGCAGTATTTT.

In this sample, this clonotype turned up a few times. The gene calls are TRBV7-2 and TRBJ1-1; D unresolved. V lost 4 bases, J lost 1 base, and 7 bases lay in between. Germline V gene sequence: CDR1 SGHTA, CDR2 FQGNSA. CDR3 length: 13 residues. CDR3 region: CASSSSKNTEAFF. The DNA of the CDR3 is TGTGCCAGCAGCTCTAGTAAGAACACTGAAGCTTTCTTT.

This clonotype was counted between two and nine times. The CDR3, as DNA: TGCAGTGCCCTAGACATATGGGCCTATGGCTACACCTTC. It specifies CSALDIWAYGYTF. The chain joins TRBV20-1 to TRBJ1-2, with no clear D. This CDR3 spans 13 amino acids. Trimming left V 6 bases short and J 4 bases short, with 15 bases between. Germline V gene data show CDR1 as DFQATT and CDR2 as SNEGSKA (reference sequence).

This clonotype came up a few times. The V and J genes are TRBV5-6 and TRBJ2-7; the D gene is possibly TRBD2 (6 bases). V was clipped by 3 bases and J by 4 bases, with 14 bases between them. This CDR3 spans 14 amino acids. Germline values: CDR1 SGHDT, CDR2 YYEEEE. CDR3 sequence: CASSSYRGTYEQYF. DNA for the CDR3: TGTGCCAGCAGCTCCTACCGCGGGACTTACGAGCAGTACTTC.

This chain joins TRBV6-2 or TRBV6-3 and TRBJ1-6; D perhaps matches TRBD1 (6 bases). In germline, CDR1 is MNHEY, CDR2 SVGEGT. Trimming removed 10 bases at V and 11 bases at J, with 18 bases between. There are 13 residues in the CDR3. The CDR3 loop is CATEEGGTPPLHF. Here the CDR3 DNA reads TGTGCCACCGAAGAAGGGGGTACGCCACCCCTCCACTTT.

The sample holds a few counts of this clonotype. The CDR3 DNA is TGTGCCAGCATCCAGGGTCCGATGAACACTGAAGCTTTCTTT. It is translated as CASIQGPMNTEAFF. The chain is built from TRBV6-6 and TRBJ1-1; D is possibly TRBD1 (5 bases). The CDR3 length is 14 residues. CDR1 is MNHNY, CDR2 SVGAGI, per germline (reference sequence). V dropped 7 bases and J dropped 0 bases, with 12 bases sitting between them.

V usage is TRBV2 and J usage is TRBJ2-1, with D perhaps assigned TRBD1 or TRBD2 (5 bases each). Germline loops: CDR1 SNHLY, CDR2 FYNNEI. This CDR3 region has 14 residues. V was cut by 7 bases and J by 9 bases, with 19 bases left in between. CDR3 coding DNA: TGTGCCAGCACTTTAGGGTATGGGGGTAGTGAGCAGTTCTTC. It encodes CASTLGYGGSEQFF. The full variable domain, with the rest looked up from reference TRBV2 and TRBJ2-1, is EPEVTQTPSHQVTQMGQEVILRCVPISNHLYFYWYRQILGQKVEFLVSFYNNEISEKSEIFDDQFSVERPDGSNFTLKIRSTKLEDSAMYFCASTLGYGGSEQFFGPGTRLTVL.

The chain couples TRBV30 to TRBJ1-1; D not certain. The length of the CDR3 is 15 residues. Germline V gene lookup returns CDR1 GTSNPN and CDR2 SVGIG (reference sequence). Between the trimmed V and J ends, which lost 1 base and 1 base, there was a span of 13 bases. In nucleotides, the CDR3 is TGTGCCTGGAGTGCGGCAGGTTTAACGAACACTGAAGCTTTCTTT. Protein sequence: CAWSAAGLTNTEAFF.

This clonotype was picked up a small number of times. The V gene is TRBV7-8, the J gene TRBJ2-5; TRBD1 agrees at 9 bases. The CDR3 sequence is 13 residues long. With V trimmed by 4 bases and J by 5 bases, 2 bases remained unmatched. CDR1 and CDR2 from the germline V gene are SGHVS and FQNEAQ. Here the CDR3 DNA reads TGTGCCAGCAGCTCGACAGGGGGGGAGACCCAGTACTTC. It specifies CASSSTGGETQYF.

This clonotype was counted between two and nine times. This chain connects TRBV6-6 to TRBJ2-5, with 8 bases matching TRBD1. The CDR3 contains 14 residues. Germline V gene lookup returns CDR1 MNHNY and CDR2 SVGAGI (reference sequence). With 2 bases clipped from V and 5 bases from J, the junction kept 4 bases outside the gene matches. As DNA, the CDR3 is TGTGCCAGCAGTTACGACAGGGGTCGGGAGACCCAGTACTTC. Its translation is CASSYDRGRETQYF.

This clonotype was seen just once. The chain employs TRBV7-9 and TRBJ2-7, with no clear D. CDR1 SEHNR and CDR2 FQNEAQ come from the germline V gene (reference sequence). This CDR3 is built from 12 residues. Between the trimmed V and J ends, which lost 5 bases and 3 bases, there was a span of 8 bases. CDR3 region: CASSPNIYEQYV. In nucleotides, the CDR3 is TGTGCCAGCAGCCCGAACATCTACGAGCAGTACGTC.

This clonotype was counted a few times. The chain couples TRBV24-1 to TRBJ2-3; the D call may be TRBD1 or TRBD2 (6 bases each). This CDR3 has 17 amino acids. The germline CDR1 and CDR2 sequences are KGHDR and SFDVKD. The V gene lost 6 bases and the J gene lost 5 bases, with 23 bases spanning the gap. The CDR3: CATSRGRLREGGDTQYF. In DNA, the CDR3 is TGTGCCACCAGTCGGGGCCGTTTACGCGAGGGGGGAGATACGCAGTATTTT.

The chain employs TRBV7-8 and TRBJ2-6; TRBD1 matches 9 bases. CDR3 size: 17 residues. V dropped 3 bases and J dropped 2; count of bases not matched to a gene: 5. The V gene's germline CDR1 is SGHVS and CDR2 FQNEAQ. CDR3 DNA: TGTGCCAGCAGCTTCCGACAGGGGGTGACTGGGGCCAACGTCCTGACTTTC. It specifies CASSFRQGVTGANVLTF.

This rearrangement joins TRBV20-1 to TRBJ1-1; 7 nucleotides match TRBD1. The germline CDR1 and CDR2 sequences are DFQATT and SNEGSKA (reference sequence). The CDR3 is 15 residues long. With V trimmed by 1 base and J by 1 base, 6 bases remained unmatched. The CDR3 bases are TGCAGTGCTAGAGCATTTGCAGGGGGGAACACTGAAGCTTTCTTT. Translated: CSARAFAGGNTEAFF.

The chain combines TRBV7-2 with TRBJ2-5; D remains ambiguous. V shed 5 bases and J shed 1 base, with 11 bases lying between them. The CDR3 loop spans 14 amino acids. The V gene's germline CDR1 is SGHTA and CDR2 FQGNSA. The CDR3 here is CASSPRMSQETQYF. The CDR3 coding sequence is TGTGCCAGCAGCCCCAGGATGAGCCAAGAGACCCAGTACTTC.

The chain carries TRBV20-1 and TRBJ1-1; no definite D call. The ends were cut back, 5 bases at V and 0 bases at J, with 4 bases in the middle. This CDR3 comprises 11 residues. The germline gives CDR1 DFQATT, CDR2 SNEGSKA (reference sequence). The CDR3 DNA is TGCAGTGCTCCAGTGAACACTGAAGCTTTCTTT. It encodes CSAPVNTEAFF.

V gene TRBV2 combines with J gene TRBJ2-7; D unclear. V shed 4 bases and J shed 5 bases, with 6 bases lying between them. CDR3 size: 11 residues. In germline, CDR1 is SNHLY, CDR2 FYNNEI. The CDR3 region is CASSAYDEQYF. As DNA, the CDR3 is TGTGCCAGCAGTGCGTATGACGAGCAGTACTTC. Together with reference TRBV2 and TRBJ2-7, the CDR3 gives the full variable domain: EPEVTQTPSHQVTQMGQEVILRCVPISNHLYFYWYRQILGQKVEFLVSFYNNEISEKSEIFDDQFSVERPDGSNFTLKIRSTKLEDSAMYFCASSAYDEQYFGPGTRLTVT.

This clonotype was counted between two and nine times. The chain recombines TRBV10-3 with TRBJ2-7; a weak D match, TRBD1 (5 bases). The CDR3 contains 14 residues. From germline, CDR1 is ENHRY and CDR2 SYGVKD. V lost 0 bases and J lost 2, with 8 bases in between. CDR3 residues: CAISESGRTYEQYV. CDR3 bases: TGTGCCATCAGTGAGTCGGGGCGGACCTACGAGCAGTACGTC.

This clonotype occurred a few times. The chain links TRBV24-1 to TRBJ2-3; D may correspond to TRBD1 or TRBD2 (6 bases each). V was shortened by 1 base and J by 1 base, with 8 bases between the two germline ends. Germline CDR1 KGHDR, CDR2 SFDVKD. This CDR3 has 15 residues. The CDR3 region is CATSDFRGRTDTQYF. The CDR3 DNA follows: TGTGCCACCAGTGATTTTCGGGGGCGCACAGATACGCAGTATTTT.

There are a few counts of this clonotype. The chain joins TRBV9 to TRBJ2-5; D is perhaps TRBD1 or TRBD2 (6 bases each). The germline V and J ends were trimmed by 0 bases and 0 bases, with 15 bases remaining between them. CDR1 and CDR2 (germline): SGDLS, YYNGEE. The CDR3 consists of 17 residues. CDR3 coding DNA: TGTGCCAGCAGCGTAGATGAGGGGGGAGGTTACCAAGAGACCCAGTACTTC. Its protein product is CASSVDEGGGYQETQYF.

The V gene is TRBV25-1, the J gene TRBJ1-5; D perhaps matches TRBD1 (5 bases). The CDR3 is 10 residues long. The germline V gene encodes CDR1 MGHDK and CDR2 SYGVNS. V was clipped by 10 bases and J by 8 bases, with 9 bases between them. CDR3 sequence reads: CATRAKPQHF. Written as DNA, the CDR3 is TGTGCCACCAGGGCTAAGCCCCAGCATTTT.

This clonotype was seen only once. A far bigger clonotype differs at one base, so this is likely a read error. J is TRBJ1-2 and V is TRBV2, with 7 bases fitting TRBD1. The CDR3 sequence is 13 residues long. Germline trimming cut 9 bases from V and 3 bases from J; bases unmatched to any gene: 7. Germline CDR1 is SNHLY and CDR2 is FYNNEI. This CDR3 reads CARSPDRDYGYTF. In DNA, the CDR3 is TGTGCCAGAAGTCCTGACAGGGACTATGGCTACACCTTC.

The chain joins TRBV7-6 to TRBJ2-5; 7 bases map to TRBD1. V trimming: 3 bases; J trimming: 6 bases; junction bases outside the gene matches: 4. The CDR3 runs to 13 residues. CDR1 and CDR2 from the germline V gene are SGHVS and FNYEAQ. The CDR3 reads CASSLGQLKTQYF. The DNA of the CDR3 is TGTGCCAGCAGCTTGGGACAGTTGAAGACCCAGTACTTC.

This clonotype has more than one count but fewer than ten. This chain links TRBV5-1 with TRBJ2-3; D ambiguous. CDR1 is SGHRS and CDR2 is YFSETQ in the germline V gene. V lost 5 bases and J lost 0, with 16 bases in between. CDR3 length: 16 residues. CDR3 sequence (DNA): TGCGCCAGCAGTTCGACGGCGGTAAAAAGCACAGATACGCAGTATTTT. Protein sequence: CASSSTAVKSTDTQYF.

In its sample, this clonotype was seen a few times. The chain has TRBV10-3 and TRBJ2-2; D might be TRBD1 (5 bases). From germline, CDR1 is ENHRY and CDR2 SYGVKD. CDR3 length: 17 amino acids. The ends were cut back, 6 bases at V and 3 bases at J, with 20 bases in the middle. CDR3 DNA: TGTGCCATCAGAGGCCCCACCAAGGGGCAGGACACCGGGGAGCTGTTTTTT. Translation: CAIRGPTKGQDTGELFF.

The CDR3 reads CSVRGPEAFF. As DNA, the CDR3 is TGCAGCGTCAGGGGCCCTGAAGCTTTCTTT. The V call is TRBV29-1, the J call TRBJ1-1, with TRBD1 as a possible D gene (6 bases). V was shortened by 6 bases and J by 6 bases, with 8 bases between the two germline ends. Germline-derived CDR1 and CDR2 are SQVTM and ANQGSEA. The CDR3 spans 10 residues.

The gene calls are TRBV4-1 and TRBJ1-1; D unresolved. The V gene lost 0 bases and the J gene lost 0 bases, with 11 bases spanning the gap. The CDR3 extends over 16 amino acids. The germline gives CDR1 MGHRA, CDR2 YSYEKL. This CDR3 is CASSQDLILMNTEAFF. DNA of the CDR3: TGCGCCAGCAGCCAAGATCTGATTCTGATGAACACTGAAGCTTTCTTT.